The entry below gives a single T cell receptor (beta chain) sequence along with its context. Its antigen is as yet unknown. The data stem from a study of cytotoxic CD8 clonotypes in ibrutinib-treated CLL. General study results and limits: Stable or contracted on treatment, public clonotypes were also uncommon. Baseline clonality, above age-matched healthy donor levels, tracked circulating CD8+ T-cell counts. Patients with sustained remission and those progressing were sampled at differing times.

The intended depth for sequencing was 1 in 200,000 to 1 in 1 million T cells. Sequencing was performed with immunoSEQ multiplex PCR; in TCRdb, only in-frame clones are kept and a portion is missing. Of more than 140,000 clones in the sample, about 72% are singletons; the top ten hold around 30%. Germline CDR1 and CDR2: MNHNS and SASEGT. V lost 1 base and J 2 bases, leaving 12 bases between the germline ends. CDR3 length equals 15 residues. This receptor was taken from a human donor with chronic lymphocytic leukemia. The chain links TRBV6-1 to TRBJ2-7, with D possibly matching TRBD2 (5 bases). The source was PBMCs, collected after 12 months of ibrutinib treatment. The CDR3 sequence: CASSEGGSNAYEQYF. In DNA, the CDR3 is TGTGCCAGCAGTGAAGGAGGGAGCAATGCCTACGAGCAGTACTTC.